Shown below are 22 T cell receptor beta chains from a single sample sequenced in a study of long-term antiretroviral therapy in people with HIV. Survey level was the resolution at which the v3.0 immunoSEQ assay ran. Measured with immunoSEQ multiplex PCR; TCRdb has only the in-frame clones, and not every one. In the table there are fewer than 45,000 clones, 82% of which are singletons. This material consisted of unsorted PBMCs, taken 0.3 years after starting antiretroviral therapy. The source of these receptors is a man between 18 and 35 years old with HIV.

The CDR3 region has the DNA TGTGCCAGCAGCCAAGAAGGACAGGGGGGAGTTCAGCCCCAGCATTTT. Its translation: CASSQEGQGGVQPQHF. The chain uses TRBV4-2 and TRBJ1-5; 10 positions match TRBD1. The CDR3 consists of 16 residues. Germline loops: CDR1 LGHNA, CDR2 YNFKEQ. V lost 0 bases to trimming and J lost 6 bases; unmatched junction nucleotides: 5.

The V call is TRBV9, the J call TRBJ2-1; D is possibly TRBD2 (5 bases). V dropped 0 bases and J dropped 7 bases, with 8 bases sitting between them. Germline V gene lookup returns CDR1 SGDLS and CDR2 YYNGEE. This CDR3 spans 13 amino acids. The CDR3 sequence is CASSVDSGNEQFF. CDR3 DNA sequence: TGTGCCAGCAGCGTAGACTCGGGGAATGAGCAGTTCTTC.

V is TRBV11-2 and J is TRBJ2-3; D call uncertain. The germline gives CDR1 SGHAT, CDR2 FQNNGV. The V and J ends lost 3 bases and 2 bases respectively, with 9 bases between them. The CDR3 consists of 14 residues. CDR3 nucleotides: TGTGCCAGCAGCTTTCTGGTCGTCACAGATACGCAGTATTTT. This translates into CASSFLVVTDTQYF.

This chain joins TRBV29-1 and TRBJ2-1; 10 nucleotides match TRBD2. Germline V lookup: CDR1 SQVTM, CDR2 ANQGSEA. This CDR3 spans 14 amino acids. Trimming removed 6 bases from V and 8 bases from J; junction bases left unmatched: 10. The CDR3 DNA sequence: TGCAGCGTCCCCTTAGCGGGAGGTTGGGATGAGCAGTTCTTC. As protein: CSVPLAGGWDEQFF.

The sample holds one count of this clone. The CDR3 loop is CASSLNDGWYGYTF. In DNA, the CDR3 is TGTGCCAGCAGCCTGAACGACGGTTGGTATGGCTACACCTTC. This chain joins TRBV7-8 and TRBJ1-2; no clear D. The CDR3 consists of 14 residues. Germline CDR1 and CDR2: SGHVS and FQNEAQ. V lost 5 bases and J lost 5, with 15 bases in between.

V usage is TRBV6-4 and J usage is TRBJ2-3, with TRBD2 identical over 9 bases. J lost 1 base, V lost 5 bases, and 7 bases had no gene match. The CDR3 consists of 16 residues. Per germline, CDR1 MRHNA and CDR2 SNTAGT. CDR3 bases: TGTGCCAGCAGTCCGGCTAGCGGGGACGGCACAGATACGCAGTATTTT. Encoded protein: CASSPASGDGTDTQYF.

The V and J genes are TRBV6-5 and TRBJ1-3, with D unresolved. With 0 bases removed from V and 0 bases from J, the gap between germline ends came to 6 bases. The CDR3 has 15 residues. Germline CDR1 and CDR2: MNHEY and SVGAGI. The CDR3 DNA reads TGTGCCAGCAGTTACTCAGGCACCTCTGGAAACACCATATATTTT. It yields the protein CASSYSGTSGNTIYF.

The chain joins TRBV11-2 to TRBJ2-7; 11 bases are shared with TRBD2. The V gene's germline CDR1 is SGHAT and CDR2 FQNNGV. The length of the CDR3 is 14 residues. J lost 13 bases, V lost 0 bases, and 8 bases had no gene match. CDR3 amino acids: CASSLDLAGGFGYF. The CDR3 nucleotides are TGTGCCAGCAGCTTAGATCTAGCGGGAGGATTTGGTTACTTC.

This clone occurred a few times. The chain couples TRBV9 to TRBJ1-5; the D is unclear. Germline lookup yields CDR1 SGDLS and CDR2 YYNGEE. V lost 0 bases and J lost 2, with 6 bases in between. The CDR3 spans 14 residues. This CDR3 reads CASSVGAGNQPQHF. For the CDR3, the DNA is TGTGCCAGCAGCGTAGGAGCAGGCAATCAGCCCCAGCATTTT.

The J gene is TRBJ2-3, the V gene TRBV19; tentatively, D is TRBD2 (5 bases). The CDR3 sequence is 15 residues long. V was shortened by 3 bases and J by 0 bases, with 10 bases between the two germline ends. Germline V CDR1 and CDR2: LNHDA, SQIVND (reference sequence). CDR3 in amino acids: CASSMYGVSTDTQYF. CDR3 DNA: TGTGCCAGTAGTATGTACGGGGTCAGCACAGATACGCAGTATTTT.

This sequence joins TRBV27 and TRBJ1-1, with 10 bases identical to TRBD1. This CDR3 is 16 amino acids long. Germline trimming cut 2 bases from V and 3 bases from J; bases unmatched to any gene: 6. Germline CDR1 and CDR2: MNHEY and SMNVEV (reference sequence). CDR3 loop: CASSLHPGQGYTEAFF. DNA for the CDR3: TGTGCCAGCAGTTTACACCCGGGACAGGGGTACACTGAAGCTTTCTTT.

This clone appeared a single time. This rearrangement joins TRBV30 to TRBJ2-2; no definite D call. V lost 5 bases to trimming and J lost 6 bases, with 16 bases between them. Germline V gene sequence: CDR1 GTSNPN, CDR2 SVGIG (reference sequence). The CDR3 runs to 14 residues. The chain's CDR3 is CAWGTLLGSGELFF. The CDR3 bases are TGTGCCTGGGGTACCCTCCTAGGTTCCGGGGAGCTGTTTTTT.

This clone appeared a single time. J is TRBJ2-5 and V is TRBV5-1, with TRBD1 as a possible D gene (6 bases). The CDR3 has 14 residues. Deletions cut 7 bases from V and 1 base from J, with 14 bases between. Germline V lookup: CDR1 SGHRS, CDR2 YFSETQ. The CDR3 DNA reads as TGCGCCAGCGGGACGCAGGGGTCCCAAGAGACCCAGTACTTC. Translation gives CASGTQGSQETQYF.

The chain is built from TRBV20-1 and TRBJ2-5; a possible D gene is TRBD1 (5 bases). Germline loops: CDR1 DFQATT, CDR2 SNEGSKA (reference sequence). The CDR3 loop spans 11 amino acids. The V end was cut by 4 bases, the J end by 4 bases, with 7 bases between. The CDR3 DNA sequence: TGCAGTGCTATTCAGGGAGAGACCCAGTACTTC. Its translation is CSAIQGETQYF.

The V call is TRBV2, the J call TRBJ1-1; unclear D gene. CDR1 and CDR2 (germline): SNHLY, FYNNEI. Trimming pared 7 bases from V and 2 bases from J, leaving 14 bases between. This CDR3 is 14 amino acids long. The CDR3 DNA is TGTGCCAGCAAACCCCCGGTTCTAAACACTGAAGCTTTCTTT. Protein: CASKPPVLNTEAFF.

The chain joins TRBV7-2 to TRBJ1-4, with D possibly matching TRBD1 (6 bases). This CDR3 has 18 residues. In germline, CDR1 is SGHTA, CDR2 FQGNSA. V gave up 1 base and J gave up 0 bases, with 15 bases separating them. The CDR3 sequence is CASSLDAGVPTTNEKLFF. The CDR3 nucleotides read TGTGCCAGCAGCTTAGACGCAGGGGTGCCGACAACTAATGAAAAACTGTTTTTT. Full variable domain (remainder filled in from reference TRBV7-2 and TRBJ1-4): GAGVSQSPSNKVTEKGKDVELRCDPISGHTALYWYRQSLGQGLEFLIYFQGNSAPDKSGLPSDRFSAERTGGSVSTLTIQRTQQEDSAVYLCASSLDAGVPTTNEKLFFGSGTQLSVL.

The rearrangement uses TRBV2 and TRBJ1-2; possibly TRBD1 for D (6 bases). The CDR3 has 15 amino acids. CDR1 is SNHLY, CDR2 FYNNEI, per germline. Trimming took 3 bases from V and 4 from J, leaving 15 bases between them. CDR3 coding DNA: TGTGCCAGCAGTGAGGACAGACACGGGGGCTATGGCTACACCTTC. Amino acids: CASSEDRHGGYGYTF.

This sequence joins TRBV7-2 and TRBJ1-3, with D maybe TRBD1 (5 bases). V was trimmed by 1 base and J by 1 base, leaving 11 bases between them. The CDR3 consists of 16 residues. CDR1 is SGHTA and CDR2 is FQGNSA in the germline V gene. DNA for the CDR3: TGTGCCAGCAGCTTAGGTACAGGACTATCTGGAAACACCATATATTTT. Its translation: CASSLGTGLSGNTIYF.

The chain joins TRBV7-8 to TRBJ2-5, with 15 bases that match TRBD2. V dropped 5 bases and J dropped 0; count of bases not matched to a gene: 10. This CDR3 has 19 residues. Germline lookup yields CDR1 SGHVS and CDR2 FQNEAQ. Here the CDR3 reads CASSHHGLAGGQYQETQYF. In DNA, the CDR3 is TGTGCCAGCAGCCACCACGGACTAGCGGGAGGGCAGTACCAAGAGACCCAGTACTTC.

V and J are TRBV6-6 and TRBJ2-5, with 9 positions matching TRBD1. J was trimmed by 2 bases and V by 6 bases; bases with no gene match: 7. The CDR3 extends over 15 amino acids. Germline V gene lookup returns CDR1 MNHNY and CDR2 SVGAGI (reference sequence). DNA for the CDR3: TGTGCCAGCAGCGATAGACAGGGGGGACAAGAGACCCAGTACTTC. It translates to CASSDRQGGQETQYF.

V gene TRBV7-2 combines with J gene TRBJ1-2; D is undetermined. The V gene lost 0 bases and the J gene lost 2 bases, with 4 bases spanning the gap. Germline assignment: CDR1 SGHTA and CDR2 FQGNSA. This CDR3 is 13 amino acids long. The CDR3 protein is CASSLARNYGYTF. CDR3 in DNA: TGTGCCAGCAGCTTAGCCAGGAACTATGGCTACACCTTC. Supplemented by reference TRBV7-2 and TRBJ1-2, the full variable domain reads GAGVSQSPSNKVTEKGKDVELRCDPISGHTALYWYRQSLGQGLEFLIYFQGNSAPDKSGLPSDRFSAERTGGSVSTLTIQRTQQEDSAVYLCASSLARNYGYTFGSGTRLTVV.

CDR3 protein: CASSSPRDTLYNEQFF. The CDR3 region has the DNA TGTGCCAGCAGCTCCCCCCGGGACACACTATACAATGAGCAGTTCTTC. V and J are TRBV7-2 and TRBJ2-1; possible D gene TRBD1, 6 bases. Per germline, CDR1 SGHTA and CDR2 FQGNSA. Between the trimmed V and J ends, which lost 4 bases and 4 bases, there was a span of 17 bases. The CDR3 sequence is 16 residues long.